This T cell receptor (beta chain) was captured by sequencing in a study of CD8 T cells in Susac syndrome. Broader study findings: The authors acknowledged that the study's TCR sequencing and HLA analysis involved relatively few individuals.

The individuals used as controls were healthy donors who had been matched for both age and sex. TEMRA cells were enriched by FACS, and CD4+ and CD8+ T cells were negatively isolated. It was with random hexamers that 0.5 to 1 ug RNA was reverse transcribed. By means of immunoSEQ multiplex PCR, TCR beta CDR3 spanning 54 Vbeta and 13 Jbeta underwent amplification. TCRdb re-called the immunoSEQ multiplex PCR reads with MiXCR, one entry per CDR3 protein. In the table there are about 69,000 distinct CDR3 sequences, approximately 95% of which are singletons. On this clonotype: Its antigen is unidentified.

This CDR3 contains 14 residues. Germline V lookup: CDR1 SEHNR, CDR2 FQNEAQ (reference sequence). V shed 5 bases and J shed 5 bases, with 16 bases lying between them. The source is a human donor in good health. The genes are TRBV7-9 and TRBJ2-7, with D uncertain. The sequenced sample was CD8+ T cells from PBMCs. CDR3 nucleotide sequence: TGTGCCAGCAGCCTACCAGGACGGCTCGACGAGCAGTACTTC. It translates to CASSLPGRLDEQYF.